This is a list of T cell receptor beta chains from one sample in a study of T cells in Graves' hyperthyroidism and ophthalmopathy. TCRdb passed the multiplex PCR reads through MiXCR, listing each CDR3 protein once. Of roughly 500,000 distinct CDR3 sequences listed, around 45% are singletons. The sample taken for sequencing was peripheral blood or thyroid tissue (not recorded which). These receptors were collected from an adult woman with Graves' disease, either hyperthyroidism or ophthalmopathy (not recorded which). The CDR3 runs from the conserved cysteine through the conserved F or W. A D gene is named only where the DNA matches it firmly. Clone size is given for some rows only: seen once, a few or many times, or a class if the clone is expanded.

j_gene | v_gene | abundance | d_gene | CDR3nt | CDR3aa
TRBJ2-7 | TRBV2 | few | . | TGTGCCAGCAGTGTGATTGGTGGGCGGGGATACCACTACGAGCAGTACTTC | CASSVIGGRGYHYEQYF
TRBJ2-1 | TRBV20-1 | . | TRBD2 | TGCAGTGTCAGACTCCCGGGACTAGGGGTCGTTGAGCAGTTCTTC | CSVRLPGLGVVEQFF
TRBJ2-6 | TRBV2 | . | TRBD1 | TGTGCCAGCAGTTTGACAGGGTTGGTGACTTTC | CASSLTGLVTF
TRBJ1-3 | TRBV13 | many | TRBD1 | TGTGCCAGCAGCCGTACAGGGGTAAACACCATATATTTT | CASSRTGVNTIYF
TRBJ2-5 | TRBV19 | few | . | TGTGCCAGTAGTAATGGTGCCGGGGAGACCCAGTACTTC | CASSNGAGETQYF
TRBJ2-5 | TRBV28 | . | TRBD2 | TGTGCCAGCAGTCCGACTAGCGGGAGGACCAGGTCCGAGACCCAGTACTTC | CASSPTSGRTRSETQYF
TRBJ1-3 | TRBV3-1 | few | . | TGTGCCAGCAGCCTAACAGGGAGAGCTGGAAACACCATATATTTT | CASSLTGRAGNTIYF
TRBJ1-3 | TRBV25-1 | once | . | TGTGCCAGCAGCCTGGGACCGAAAAACGCCATATATTTT | CASSLGPKNAIYF
TRBJ1-1 | TRBV9 | many | . | TGTGCCAGCAGCGTAGTCGTTGGGGGGGAGGGGTTTGGCACTGAAGCTTTCTTT | CASSVVVGGEGFGTEAFF
TRBJ2-5 | TRBV7-6 | . | TRBD2 | TGTGCCAGCAGCTTGGGACTGGCGGGGGGCGGGGAAGAGACCCAGTACTTC | CASSLGLAGGGEETQYF
TRBJ2-2 | TRBV10-3 | many | . | TGTGCCATCCGTGGCGACACCGGGGAGCTGTTTTTT | CAIRGDTGELFF
TRBJ2-2 | TRBV7-9 | few | TRBD2 | TGTGCCAGCAGCTTAATAGCGGGAAGGGAGCTGTTTTTT | CASSLIAGRELFF
TRBJ2-2 | TRBV12-3/TRBV12-4 | . | . | TGTGCCAGCAGGCAGAGGGAGTCTTACCGTGAGCTGTTTTTT | CASRQRESYRELFF
TRBJ1-1 | TRBV7-3 | many | . | TGTGCCAGCCGGGAGCAGGGGAGCATGAACACTGAAGCTTTCTTT | CASREQGSMNTEAFF
TRBJ1-2 | TRBV7-8 | many | . | TGTGCCAGCAGCTTAGCGGGATCGGGCTATGGCTACACCTTC | CASSLAGSGYGYTF
TRBJ1-1 | TRBV7-9 | many | . | TGTGCCAGCAGCTTAGGTACCTCCCGGAACACTGAAGCTTTCTTT | CASSLGTSRNTEAFF
TRBJ1-2 | TRBV7-2 | . | TRBD1 | TGTGCCAGCAGCTTAGGGCTGGGACAGGGGTTTAGTGGCTACACCTTC | CASSLGLGQGFSGYTF
TRBJ2-2 | TRBV14 | . | TRBD2 | TGTGCCAGCAGCCAACCACTAGCGGGAGTGAGGGAGCTGTTTTTT | CASSQPLAGVRELFF
TRBJ2-5 | TRBV6-5 | . | TRBD2 | TGTGCCAGCAGTGGGACTAGCGGGAGGTCCTGGGAGACCCAGTACTTC | CASSGTSGRSWETQYF
TRBJ2-3 | TRBV7-3 | . | TRBD2 | TGTGCCAGCAGCTTGGGTAGCGGGATGCATGATACGCAGTATTTT | CASSLGSGMHDTQYF
TRBJ2-2 | TRBV7-8 | once | TRBD1 | TGTGCCAGCAGTTCAGGGGGCCCCGGGTCCGGGGAGCTGTTTTTT | CASSSGGPGSGELFF
TRBJ2-7 | TRBV25-1 | . | . | TGTGCCAGCAGTAGCGGTTTTCAAGCCTACGAGCAGTACTTC | CASSSGFQAYEQYF
TRBJ1-4 | TRBV9 | many | . | TGTGCCAGCAGCGTAGGACATCAAACAACTAATGAAAAACTGTTTTTT | CASSVGHQTTNEKLFF
TRBJ2-3 | TRBV10-2 | . | . | TGCGCCAGCAGTGAGACCGGCGGGAGCACAGATACGCAGTATTTT | CASSETGGSTDTQYF
TRBJ1-3 | TRBV12-3/TRBV12-4 | many | . | TGTGCCAGCAGCCCCCAACAGGGTGAGGCTGGAAACACCATATATTTT | CASSPQQGEAGNTIYF
TRBJ1-2 | TRBV10-3 | . | . | TGTGCCATCAGTGCACAAGAGTATGGCTACACCTTC | CAISAQEYGYTF
TRBJ1-1 | TRBV12-3/TRBV12-4 | many | . | TGTGCCAGCAGTTCCAAACGGGGGGTCACTGAAGCTTTCTTT | CASSSKRGVTEAFF
TRBJ1-2 | TRBV15 | . | TRBD1 | TGTGCCACCAGCAGAGAAATAGGGGGCGCGGCTGGAAACACCTTC | CATSREIGGAAGNTF
TRBJ1-2 | TRBV7-2 | . | . | TGTGCCAGCAGCGCCCAACAGGGTACCCCACTCGCTGGCTACACCTTC | CASSAQQGTPLAGYTF
TRBJ2-5 | TRBV6-5 | many | . | TGTGCCAGCAGTTCCATCGTTGGGGGAGAGACCCAGTACTTC | CASSSIVGGETQYF
TRBJ2-5 | TRBV12-3/TRBV12-4 | . | . | TGTGCCAGCAGTTTCTCGGCCTGGACAGACCAAGAGACCCAGTACTTC | CASSFSAWTDQETQYF
TRBJ2-7 | TRBV24-1 | . | . | TGTGCCACCAGCCTCTGGGGCGAGCAGTACTTC | CATSLWGEQYF
TRBJ2-3 | TRBV7-8 | few | TRBD2 | TGTGCCAGCAGCCATAGGGCGCGGGAGAGGTGGGATACGCAGTATTTT | CASSHRARERWDTQYF
TRBJ2-7 | TRBV7-9 | . | . | TGCGCCAGCAGCCATGTGAACGGGGGTGACGAGCAGTACTTC | CASSHVNGGDEQYF
TRBJ2-2 | TRBV10-3 | once | . | TGTGCCATCAGTGAGATAGGGCAGTACAGCGGGGAGCTGTTTTTT | CAISEIGQYSGELFF
TRBJ2-2 | TRBV9 | . | TRBD1 | TGTGCCAGCAGCGCCGGGGACAGGGGTAACACCGGGGAGCTGTTTTTT | CASSAGDRGNTGELFF
TRBJ2-2 | TRBV7-8 | many | TRBD2 | TGTGCCAGCAGCAGGACTAGCGGGCGCGGGGAGCTGTTTTTT | CASSRTSGRGELFF
TRBJ2-2 | TRBV10-2 | many | TRBD2 | TGCGCCAGCAGGGCGACTAGCGGGAGGGCGCGCTGGGTCACCGGGGAGCTGTTTTTT | CASRATSGRARWVTGELFF
TRBJ2-7 | TRBV6-1 | many | . | TGTGCCAGCAGTGAACAGGGTTTCATGGGCGAGCAGTACTTC | CASSEQGFMGEQYF
TRBJ1-2 | TRBV29-1 | many | . | TGCAGCGTTTTGGGAGCCGATCTCTATGGCTACACCTTC | CSVLGADLYGYTF
TRBJ2-3 | TRBV19 | . | . | TGTGACACCCCAGTCACGGGAGTGGAGGCAGATACGCAGTATTTT | CDTPVTGVEADTQYF
TRBJ1-6 | TRBV20-1 | . | . | TGCAGTGCCGCGGAGGGCGATAATTCACCCCTCCACTTT | CSAAEGDNSPLHF
TRBJ1-2 | TRBV20-1 | many | TRBD1 | TGCAGTGCTAGAGATCTGGAACAGGGGAGGTGGTACGACTATGGCTACACCTTC | CSARDLEQGRWYDYGYTF
TRBJ2-7 | TRBV10-3 | . | TRBD2 | TGTGCCATCAGAACGGGACTAGCGTCCTCCGAGCAGTACTTC | CAIRTGLASSEQYF
TRBJ2-5 | TRBV6-1 | many | TRBD1 | TGTGCCAGCAGATACCGGGACAGGGGAGGCCAAGAGACCCAGTACTTC | CASRYRDRGGQETQYF
TRBJ1-5 | TRBV29-1 | . | TRBD1 | TGCAGCGTTGGGATGACAGGGGGCAATCAGCCCCAGCATTTT | CSVGMTGGNQPQHF
TRBJ1-5 | TRBV20-1 | . | TRBD1 | TGCAGTGCTAGAGCGCCTACCCAGGGGGCACGGCCCCAGCATTTT | CSARAPTQGARPQHF
TRBJ1-6 | TRBV29-1 | few | . | TGCAGCGCTTCGGGGGGGGCCGGTTCACCCCTCCACTTT | CSASGGAGSPLHF
TRBJ1-5 | TRBV29-1 | . | . | TGCAGCTTAACAGGGACGGATCAGCCCCAGCATTTT | CSLTGTDQPQHF
TRBJ2-5 | TRBV29-1 | . | TRBD1 | TGCAGCGGGGGGACAGGGAGAGGGGAGACCCAGTACTTC | CSGGTGRGETQYF
TRBJ1-5 | TRBV2 | many | . | TGTGCCAGCAGTGAGGGTGGGGGTCAGCCCCAGCATTTT | CASSEGGGQPQHF
TRBJ1-5 | TRBV5-1 | many | . | TGCGCCAGCAGCCCGTCCGGGGATCAGCCCCAGCATTTT | CASSPSGDQPQHF
TRBJ1-2 | TRBV7-9 | . | TRBD1 | TGTGCCAGCAGCACGGACAGGGGGCGACCTGGCTACACCTTC | CASSTDRGRPGYTF
TRBJ2-5 | TRBV20-1 | . | . | TGCAGTTATTTTCTGGGGGCGCGGGAGACCCAGTACTTC | CSYFLGARETQYF
TRBJ1-1 | TRBV5-6 | many | . | TGTGCCAGCAGCATACCATCCAGGGATGAAGGGAACACTGAAGCTTTCTTT | CASSIPSRDEGNTEAFF
TRBJ1-2 | TRBV5-1 | . | . | TGTGCCAGCAGCTTGGGGGGAAAGTATGGCTACACCTTC | CASSLGGKYGYTF
TRBJ1-5 | TRBV29-1 | . | . | TGCAGCGTTAGACAGGCAGACGATCAGCCCCAGCATTTT | CSVRQADDQPQHF
TRBJ1-5 | TRBV10-1 | many | . | TGCGCCAGCAGTGAGGACATGAATCAGCCCCAGCATTTT | CASSEDMNQPQHF